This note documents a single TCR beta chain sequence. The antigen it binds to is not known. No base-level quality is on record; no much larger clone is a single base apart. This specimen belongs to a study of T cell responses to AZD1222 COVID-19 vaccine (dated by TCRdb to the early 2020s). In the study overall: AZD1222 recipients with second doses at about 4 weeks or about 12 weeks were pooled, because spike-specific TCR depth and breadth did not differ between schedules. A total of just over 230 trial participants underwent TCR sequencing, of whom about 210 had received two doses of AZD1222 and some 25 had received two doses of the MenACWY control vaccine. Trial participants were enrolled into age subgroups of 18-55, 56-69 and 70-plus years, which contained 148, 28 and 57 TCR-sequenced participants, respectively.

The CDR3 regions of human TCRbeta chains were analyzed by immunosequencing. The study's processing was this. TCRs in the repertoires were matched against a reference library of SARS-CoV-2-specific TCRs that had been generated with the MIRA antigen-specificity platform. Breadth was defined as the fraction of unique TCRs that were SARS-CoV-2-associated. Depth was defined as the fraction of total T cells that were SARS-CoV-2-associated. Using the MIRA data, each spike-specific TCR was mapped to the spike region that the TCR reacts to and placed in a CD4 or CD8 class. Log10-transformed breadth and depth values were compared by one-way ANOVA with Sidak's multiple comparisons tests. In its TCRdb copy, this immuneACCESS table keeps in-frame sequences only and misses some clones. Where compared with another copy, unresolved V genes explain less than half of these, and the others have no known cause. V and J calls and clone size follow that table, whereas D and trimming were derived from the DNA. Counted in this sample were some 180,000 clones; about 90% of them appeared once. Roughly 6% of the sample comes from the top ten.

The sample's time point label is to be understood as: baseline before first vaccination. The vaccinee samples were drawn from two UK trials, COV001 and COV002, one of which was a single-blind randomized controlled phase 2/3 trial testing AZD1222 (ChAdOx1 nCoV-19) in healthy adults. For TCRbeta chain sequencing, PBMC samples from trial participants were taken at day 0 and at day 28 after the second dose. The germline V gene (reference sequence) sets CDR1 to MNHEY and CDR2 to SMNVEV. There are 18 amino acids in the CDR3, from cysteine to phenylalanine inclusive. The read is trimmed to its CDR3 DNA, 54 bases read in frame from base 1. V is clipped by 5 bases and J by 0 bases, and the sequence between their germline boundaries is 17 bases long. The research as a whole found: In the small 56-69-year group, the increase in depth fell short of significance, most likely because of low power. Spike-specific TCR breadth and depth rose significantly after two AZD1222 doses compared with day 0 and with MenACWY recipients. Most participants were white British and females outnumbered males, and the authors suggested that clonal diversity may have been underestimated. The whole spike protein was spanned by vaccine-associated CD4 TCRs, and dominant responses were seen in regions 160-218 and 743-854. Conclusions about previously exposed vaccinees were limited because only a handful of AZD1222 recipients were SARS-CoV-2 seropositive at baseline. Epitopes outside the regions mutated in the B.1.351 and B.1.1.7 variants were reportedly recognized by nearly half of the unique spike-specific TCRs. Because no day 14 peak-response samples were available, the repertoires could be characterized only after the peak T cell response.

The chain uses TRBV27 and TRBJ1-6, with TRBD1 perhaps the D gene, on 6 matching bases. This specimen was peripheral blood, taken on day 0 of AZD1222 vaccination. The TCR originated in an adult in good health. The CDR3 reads CASSPKPGVGSYNSPLHF. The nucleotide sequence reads TGTGCCAGCAGTCCAAAACCAGGGGTCGGCTCCTATAATTCACCCCTCCACTTT.